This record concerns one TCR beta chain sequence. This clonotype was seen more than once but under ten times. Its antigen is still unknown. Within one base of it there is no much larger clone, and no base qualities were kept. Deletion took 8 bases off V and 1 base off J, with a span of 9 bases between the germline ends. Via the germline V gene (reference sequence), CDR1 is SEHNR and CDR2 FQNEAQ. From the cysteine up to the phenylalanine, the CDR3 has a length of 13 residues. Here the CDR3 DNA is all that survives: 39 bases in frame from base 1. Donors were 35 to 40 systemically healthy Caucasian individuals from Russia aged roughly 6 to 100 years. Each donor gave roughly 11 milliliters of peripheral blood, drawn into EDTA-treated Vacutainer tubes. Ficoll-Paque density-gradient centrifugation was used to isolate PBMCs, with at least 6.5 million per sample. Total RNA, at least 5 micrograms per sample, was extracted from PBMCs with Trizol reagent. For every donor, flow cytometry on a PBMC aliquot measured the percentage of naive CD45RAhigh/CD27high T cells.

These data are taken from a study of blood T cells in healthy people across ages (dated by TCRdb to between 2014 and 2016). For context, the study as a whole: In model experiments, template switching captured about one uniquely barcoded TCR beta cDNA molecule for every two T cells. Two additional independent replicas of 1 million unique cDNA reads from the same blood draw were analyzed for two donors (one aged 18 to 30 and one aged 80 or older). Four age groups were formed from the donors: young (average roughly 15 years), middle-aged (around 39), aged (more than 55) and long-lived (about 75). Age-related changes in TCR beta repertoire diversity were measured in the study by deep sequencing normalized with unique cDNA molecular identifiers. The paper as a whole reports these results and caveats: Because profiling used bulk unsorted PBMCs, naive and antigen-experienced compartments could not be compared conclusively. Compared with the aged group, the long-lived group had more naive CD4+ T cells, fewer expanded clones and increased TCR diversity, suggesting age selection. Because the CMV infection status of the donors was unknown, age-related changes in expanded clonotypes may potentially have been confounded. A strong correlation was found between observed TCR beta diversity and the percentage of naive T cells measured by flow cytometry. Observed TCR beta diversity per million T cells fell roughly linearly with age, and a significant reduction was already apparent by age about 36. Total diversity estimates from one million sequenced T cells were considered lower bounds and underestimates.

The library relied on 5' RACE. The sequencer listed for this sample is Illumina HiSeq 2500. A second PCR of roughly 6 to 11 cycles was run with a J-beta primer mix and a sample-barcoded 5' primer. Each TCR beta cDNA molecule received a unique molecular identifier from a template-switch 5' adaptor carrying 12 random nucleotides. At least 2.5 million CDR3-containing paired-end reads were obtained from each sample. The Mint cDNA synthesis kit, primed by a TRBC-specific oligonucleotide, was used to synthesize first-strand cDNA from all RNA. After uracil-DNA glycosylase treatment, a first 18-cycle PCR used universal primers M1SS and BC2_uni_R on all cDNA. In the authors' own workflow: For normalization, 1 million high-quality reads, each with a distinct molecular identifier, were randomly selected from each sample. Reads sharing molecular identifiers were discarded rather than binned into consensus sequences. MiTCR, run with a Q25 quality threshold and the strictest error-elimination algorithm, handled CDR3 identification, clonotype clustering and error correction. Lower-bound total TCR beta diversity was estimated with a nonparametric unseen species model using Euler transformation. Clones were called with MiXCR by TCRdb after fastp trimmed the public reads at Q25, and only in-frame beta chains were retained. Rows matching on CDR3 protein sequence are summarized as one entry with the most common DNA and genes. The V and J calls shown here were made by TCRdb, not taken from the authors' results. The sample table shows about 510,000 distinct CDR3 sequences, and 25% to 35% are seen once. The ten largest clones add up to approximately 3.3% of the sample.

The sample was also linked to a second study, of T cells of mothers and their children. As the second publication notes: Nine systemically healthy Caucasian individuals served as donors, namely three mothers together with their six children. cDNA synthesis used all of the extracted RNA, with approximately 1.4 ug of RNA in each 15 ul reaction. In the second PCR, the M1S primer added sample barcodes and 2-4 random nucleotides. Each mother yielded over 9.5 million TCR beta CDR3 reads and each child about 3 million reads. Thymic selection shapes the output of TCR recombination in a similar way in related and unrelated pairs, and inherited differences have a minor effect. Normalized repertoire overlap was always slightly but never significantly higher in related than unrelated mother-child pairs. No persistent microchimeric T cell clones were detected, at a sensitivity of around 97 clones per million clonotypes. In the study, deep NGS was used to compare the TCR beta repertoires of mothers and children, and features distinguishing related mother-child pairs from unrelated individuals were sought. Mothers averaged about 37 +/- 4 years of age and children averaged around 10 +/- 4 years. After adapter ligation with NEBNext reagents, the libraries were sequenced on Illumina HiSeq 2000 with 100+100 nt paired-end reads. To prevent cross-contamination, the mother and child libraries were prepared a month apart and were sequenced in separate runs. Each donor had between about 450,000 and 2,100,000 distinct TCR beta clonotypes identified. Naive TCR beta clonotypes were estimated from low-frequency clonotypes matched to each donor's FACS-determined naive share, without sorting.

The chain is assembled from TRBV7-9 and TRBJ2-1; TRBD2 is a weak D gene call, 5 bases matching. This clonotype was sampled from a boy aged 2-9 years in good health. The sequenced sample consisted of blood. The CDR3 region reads CASAGRSYNEQFF. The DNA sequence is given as TGTGCCAGCGCTGGGAGATCCTACAATGAGCAGTTCTTC.